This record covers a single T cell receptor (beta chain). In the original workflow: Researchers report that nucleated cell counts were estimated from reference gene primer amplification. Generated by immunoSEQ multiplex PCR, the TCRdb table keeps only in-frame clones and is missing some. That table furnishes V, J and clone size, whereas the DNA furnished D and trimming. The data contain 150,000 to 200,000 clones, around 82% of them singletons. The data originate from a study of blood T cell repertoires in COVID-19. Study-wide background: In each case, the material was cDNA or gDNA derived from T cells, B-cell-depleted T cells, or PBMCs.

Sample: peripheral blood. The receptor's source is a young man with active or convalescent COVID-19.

CDR3 protein: CASSSGTAYGYTF. Written as DNA, the CDR3 is TGCGCCAGCAGCTCCGGGACAGCTTATGGCTACACCTTC. V gene TRBV5-1 combines with J gene TRBJ1-2, with TRBD1 matching 7 bases. Germline V gene sequence: CDR1 SGHRS, CDR2 YFSETQ. This CDR3 has 13 residues. With 3 bases clipped from V and 5 bases from J, the junction kept 4 bases outside the gene matches. Full variable domain (remainder filled in from reference TRBV5-1 and TRBJ1-2): KAGVTQTPRYLIKTRGQQVTLSCSPISGHRSVSWYQQTPGQGLQFLFEYFSETQRNKGNFPGRFSGRQFSNSRSEMNVSTLELGDSALYLCASSSGTAYGYTFGSGTRLTVV.